Below are 4 T cell receptor beta chains sequenced from a single sample in a study of T cell repertoires in aging, cancer and after chemotherapy. TRB rearrangements spanning V, D and J were amplified using mixed TRB-A/B primers. Using its own MiXCR run on the multiplex PCR reads, TCRdb lists one record per CDR3 protein. The data contain some 4,000 distinct CDR3 sequences, around 38% of them singletons. Amplification of TCR beta used genomic DNA extracted from peripheral blood. The sequenced sample was blood. The receptors were sampled from a human donor with a solid tumor.

The chain links TRBV6-1 to TRBJ2-3; 10 nucleotides line up with TRBD2. The V gene end was trimmed by 0 bases and the J gene end by 4 bases; junction bases not matched to a gene: 10. CDR3 length equals 18 residues. CDR1 and CDR2 (germline): MNHNS, SASEGT. CDR3 coding DNA: TGTGCCAGCAGTGAAGCCTTGAGCGGGGGGGCCAGAGCAGATACGCAGTATTTT. Its translation is CASSEALSGGARADTQYF.

The rearrangement links TRBV15 to TRBJ1-1; D ambiguous. The ends were cut back, 0 bases at V and 4 bases at J, with 12 bases in the middle. CDR3 length equals 15 residues. Germline V CDR1 and CDR2: LNHNV, YYDKDF (reference sequence). The CDR3 nucleotides are TGTGCCACCAGCAGAGATCGCGGGGAGACCACTGAAGCTTTCTTT. Translation: CATSRDRGETTEAFF.

The rearrangement uses TRBV7-2 and TRBJ2-7, with D unresolved. The germline gives CDR1 SGHTA, CDR2 FQGNSA. V gave up 7 bases and J gave up 4 bases, with 17 bases separating them. This CDR3 is built from 14 residues. The CDR3 DNA is TGTGCCAGCACCCGAGCGCCCCCTGGGTACGAGCAGTACTTC. Translated: CASTRAPPGYEQYF.

The chain links TRBV19 to TRBJ2-2; D gene uncertain. Trimming took 7 bases from V and 8 from J, leaving 11 bases between them. The length of the CDR3 is 12 residues. Germline V gives CDR1 LNHDA, CDR2 SQIVND (reference sequence). Written as DNA, the CDR3 is TGTGCCAGTAATCCCGGAACTGGGGAGCTGTTTTTT. Protein sequence: CASNPGTGELFF.